The 10 T cell receptor beta chains given below trace back to one sample, sequenced in a study of human T cells and chemical hapten exposure. TCRdb fed the RACE reads into MiXCR, producing one record per CDR3 protein. The data show under 50,000 distinct CDR3 sequences, more than 8% seen once. Documented time point: patch test 3, about 24 weeks after DPC sensitization. Treatment of the sample: therapeutic diphenylcyclopropenone sensitization with weekly scalp DPC. Total RNA came from unfractionated whole blood. This specimen consisted of whole blood, obtained in connection with sensitization to the hapten diphenylcyclopropenone (DPC). The source is a man over 45 with alopecia areata. Some clones in this sample may be carry-over from other donors' samples.

This clonotype was seen many times. The rearrangement joins TRBV25-1 to TRBJ1-4; 7 nucleotides match TRBD1. CDR3 length: 15 residues. Trimming at V came to 2 bases and at J to 8 bases, leaving 8 bases not matched to a gene. The germline CDR1 and CDR2 sequences are MGHDK and SYGVNS. CDR3 amino acids: CASSEIKGAGEKLFF. For the CDR3, the DNA is TGTGCCAGCAGTGAAATAAAGGGGGCGGGAGAAAAACTGTTTTTT.

A few counts support this clonotype. V and J are TRBV6-2 or TRBV6-3 and TRBJ2-2; D may correspond to TRBD1 or TRBD2 (5 bases each). The CDR3 totals 14 residues. Trimming cost V 5 bases and J 7 bases, with 14 bases left between them. The germline V gene has CDR1 MNHEY and CDR2 SVGEGT. CDR3 in DNA: TGTGCCAGCAGTGGAACTCGGGGCGGCGGGGAGCTGTTTTTT. It is translated as CASSGTRGGGELFF.

CDR3 region: CSARMGAYDEQYF. As DNA, the CDR3 is TGCAGTGCTAGAATGGGAGCCTACGATGAGCAGTACTTC. The chain carries TRBV20-1 and TRBJ2-1; D perhaps matches TRBD2 (5 bases). The end of the DNA fits TRBJ2-7 better, so the J call may be wrong. Germline loops: CDR1 DFQATT, CDR2 SNEGSKA (reference sequence). The CDR3 is made up of 13 amino acids.

This clonotype was detected only a few times. The rearrangement links TRBV20-1 to TRBJ2-1; 10 positions agree with TRBD2. V lost 6 bases and J lost 9; bases outside the gene matches: 17. CDR3 size: 16 residues. CDR1 DFQATT and CDR2 SNEGSKA come from the germline V gene (reference sequence). The CDR3 loop is CSAPAPGQREGIEQFF. The CDR3 nucleotides are TGCAGTGCGCCAGCCCCCGGCCAGCGGGAGGGTATTGAGCAGTTCTTC.

This clonotype was seen many times. The chain links TRBV24-1 to TRBJ2-3, with D maybe TRBD1 (5 bases). This CDR3 is built from 15 residues. V was trimmed by 5 bases and J by 2 bases, leaving 13 bases between them. CDR1 and CDR2 (germline): KGHDR, SFDVKD. The CDR3 DNA reads TGTGCCACCAGTGTGGGGCAGGTACCCACAGATACGCAGTATTTT. This codes for CATSVGQVPTDTQYF.

This clonotype was counted a few times. The chain uses TRBV20-1 and TRBJ2-5; 11 bases align to TRBD2. Germline V gives CDR1 DFQATT, CDR2 SNEGSKA (reference sequence). V trimming: 6 bases; J trimming: 6 bases; junction bases outside the gene matches: 9. This CDR3 is 14 amino acids long. The CDR3 here is CSAGGTSGSKTQYF. CDR3 coding DNA: TGCAGTGCCGGAGGTACTAGCGGGAGCAAGACCCAGTACTTC.

This clonotype was seen a handful of times. The chain is built from TRBV5-1 and TRBJ1-2, with 7 positions matching TRBD1. Losses at the gene ends were 3 bases for V and 6 bases for J; bases not matched to a gene: 5. CDR1 and CDR2 (germline): SGHRS, YFSETQ. The CDR3 loop spans 13 amino acids. The CDR3 loop is CASSWGTDHGYTF. The CDR3 region has the DNA TGCGCCAGCAGCTGGGGGACAGATCATGGCTACACCTTC.

The sample holds many counts of this clonotype. The rearrangement links TRBV7-9 to TRBJ1-3; D remains ambiguous. The CDR3 runs to 16 residues. Germline CDR1 is SEHNR and CDR2 is FQNEAQ (reference sequence). The V and J ends lost 4 bases and 0 bases respectively, with 13 bases between them. The CDR3 region is CASSSYLRSSGNTIYF. As DNA, the CDR3 is TGTGCCAGCAGCTCCTACCTTCGGAGCTCTGGAAACACCATATATTTT. The full variable domain, in which reference TRBV7-9 and TRBJ1-3 provide the parts outside the CDR3, is DTGVSQNPRHKITKRGQNVTFRCDPISEHNRLYWYRQTLGQGPEFLTYFQNEAQLEKSRLLSDRFSAERPKGSFSTLEIQRTEQGDSAMYLCASSSYLRSSGNTIYFGEGSWLTVV.

The rearrangement joins TRBV28 to TRBJ1-4, with D maybe TRBD1 (6 bases). Germline values: CDR1 MDHEN, CDR2 SYDVKM. This CDR3 has 13 amino acids. CDR3 in amino acids: CVVTTGSGEKLFF. DNA for the CDR3: TGTGTCGTAACAACAGGGTCGGGGGAAAAACTGTTTTTT.

The chain employs TRBV11-3 and TRBJ2-5; TRBD1 agrees at 8 bases. The CDR3 has 17 residues. Germline-derived CDR1 and CDR2 are SGHNT and YENEEA. With V trimmed by 4 bases and J by 5 bases, 15 bases remained unmatched. CDR3 in amino acids: CASSSGTSRGRMETQYF. The CDR3 DNA is TGTGCCAGCAGCTCAGGCACCTCCAGGGGGCGAATGGAGACCCAGTACTTC.